This T cell receptor beta chain was identified during a study of blood T cell repertoires in COVID-19. Study-wide context: Some COVID-19 samples were acute and others convalescent; all came from the United States, Italy and Spain.

Here immunoSEQ multiplex PCR was the method, and the copy in TCRdb shows in-frame clones only, minus some. Of fewer than 350,000 clones in the sample, 89% were seen once. The germline V gene encodes CDR1 LGHNA and CDR2 YNFKEQ. The CDR3 is made up of 16 amino acids. V gave up 0 bases and J gave up 0 bases, with 8 bases separating them. Sequenced: PBMCs or T cells enriched from blood (not recorded which). V and J are TRBV4-2 and TRBJ2-2; D uncertain. The receptor's source is a man aged 55-75 years who had recovered from COVID-19. CDR3 loop: CASSQDFPANTGELFF. Here the CDR3 DNA reads TGTGCCAGCAGCCAAGATTTTCCCGCGAACACCGGGGAGCTGTTTTTT.